One sample yielded the 13 T cell receptor beta chains listed below, sequenced in a study of technical replicates of blood from a few donors. Using immunoSEQ multiplex PCR, the repertoire was profiled, and TCRdb retains in-frame clones only, with some absent. The table has over 30,000 clones, 85% to 95% seen once. The specimen was PBMCs. The receptors were gathered from a human donor in good health. Some clones in this sample may be carry-over from other donors' samples.

This sequence joins TRBV7-6 and TRBJ1-2, with D hard to call. Germline lookup yields CDR1 SGHVS and CDR2 FNYEAQ. V lost 5 bases and J lost 0, with 13 bases in between. The length of the CDR3 is 15 residues. The CDR3 region has the DNA TGTGCCAGCAGCCAAGGATCGACACCTAACTATGGCTACACCTTC. The encoded protein is CASSQGSTPNYGYTF.

This chain connects TRBV11-2 to TRBJ2-2; 11 nucleotides line up with TRBD2. Germline V gene lookup returns CDR1 SGHAT and CDR2 FQNNGV. The CDR3 is 18 amino acids. After removal of 1 base from V and 7 bases from J, the junction contained 11 bases not matched to a gene. CDR3 amino acids: CASSLAPALAGGRGELFF. DNA of the CDR3: TGTGCCAGCAGCTTAGCACCCGCGCTAGCGGGAGGACGCGGGGAGCTGTTTTTT.

The chain uses TRBV7-2 and TRBJ1-1; 7 bases agree with TRBD1. CDR1 and CDR2 (germline): SGHTA, FQGNSA. The CDR3 is made up of 14 amino acids. V was clipped by 5 bases and J by 4 bases; unmatched bases: 7. This chain's CDR3 is CASSKSQGGTEAFF. CDR3 sequence (DNA): TGTGCCAGCAGCAAATCCCAGGGGGGCACTGAAGCTTTCTTT.

The CDR3 is CSARAYTEAFF. The CDR3 DNA reads TGCAGTGCTAGAGCTTACACTGAAGCTTTCTTT. The chain uses TRBV20-1 and TRBJ1-1; D is ambiguous. V was pared by 1 base and J by 3 bases, with 3 bases between. The CDR3 consists of 11 residues. Germline V gene data show CDR1 as DFQATT and CDR2 as SNEGSKA (reference sequence).

The rearrangement joins TRBV9 to TRBJ1-6, with 7 bases matching TRBD1. Germline V CDR1 and CDR2: SGDLS, YYNGEE. Losses at the gene ends were 4 bases for V and 9 bases for J; bases not matched to a gene: 7. The length of the CDR3 is 14 residues. CDR3 amino acids: CASSRDSIGSPLHF. The DNA of the CDR3 is TGTGCCAGCAGCCGGGACAGCATTGGTTCACCCCTCCACTTT.

This clone appeared once. This sequence joins TRBV6-5 and TRBJ2-7, with a tentative D call TRBD2 (5 bases). Per the germline V gene, CDR1 is MNHEY and CDR2 is SVGAGI. Trimming took off 2 bases at V and 2 bases at J, with 13 bases between the two ends. This CDR3 comprises 15 residues. CDR3: CASSYGSIGTYEQYF. The CDR3 nucleotides read TGTGCCAGCAGTTACGGGTCAATCGGGACCTACGAGCAGTACTTC.

The CDR3 DNA is TGCGCCAGCAGCTACGAGGTACTTGCAACTAATGAAAAACTGTTTTTT. Residues: CASSYEVLATNEKLFF. The V and J genes are TRBV5-1 and TRBJ1-4; D is ambiguous. V gave up 3 bases and J gave up 0 bases, with 12 bases separating them. This CDR3 is 16 amino acids long. Germline CDR1 is SGHRS and CDR2 is YFSETQ.

V gene TRBV6-4 combines with J gene TRBJ2-3, with a tentative D call TRBD2 (6 bases). CDR3 length equals 14 residues. Germline values: CDR1 MRHNA, CDR2 SNTAGT. Trimming took off 4 bases at V and 0 bases at J, with 8 bases between the two ends. CDR3 sequence reads: CASSASESTDTQYF. DNA for the CDR3: TGTGCCAGCAGTGCTAGCGAGAGCACAGATACGCAGTATTTT.

The V and J genes are TRBV15 and TRBJ1-4; D remains ambiguous. Germline V gene lookup returns CDR1 LNHNV and CDR2 YYDKDF (reference sequence). CDR3 size: 16 residues. Trimming cost V 0 bases and J 4 bases, with 12 bases left between them. The CDR3, as DNA: TGTGCCACCAGCAGAGATCGAGGCAGCAATAATGAAAAACTGTTTTTT. It specifies CATSRDRGSNNEKLFF.

This chain links TRBV4-2 with TRBJ2-1; 12 positions match TRBD1. The V segment lost 1 base and the J segment 8 bases; nucleotides outside the gene matches: 9. Germline V gene sequence: CDR1 LGHNA, CDR2 YNFKEQ. This CDR3 region has 17 residues. The CDR3 DNA sequence: TGTGCCAGCAGCCAAGGGGCACCGGGACAGGGGGCGGATGAGCAGTTCTTC. Its protein product is CASSQGAPGQGADEQFF.

Concerning this clone: The junction shows a germline mismatch at one end, possibly a read error. V usage is TRBV5-6 and J usage is TRBJ2-1, with D maybe TRBD2 (6 bases). The CDR3 is 11 residues long. Germline CDR1 is SGHDT and CDR2 is YYEEEE. The DNA for the CDR3 is TGTGCCAGCAGCTTGGCCGGGACTGGGGTCTTC. Protein product: CASSLAGTGVF.

In regard to this clone: Germline is not matched at one junction end, which may reflect a read error. This chain links TRBV6-5 with TRBJ1-1; 8 bases line up with TRBD1. This CDR3 spans 12 amino acids. Germline CDR1 reads MNHEY; CDR2 reads SVGAGI. The CDR3 is CASSPTDRGRVF. The CDR3 region has the DNA TGTGCCAGCAGTCCGACAGACAGGGGAAGGGTTTTT.

This chain links TRBV11-2 with TRBJ1-2, with D hard to call. In germline, CDR1 is SGHAT, CDR2 FQNNGV. V gave up 5 bases and J gave up 2 bases, with 12 bases separating them. This CDR3 has 14 residues. CDR3 sequence (DNA): TGTGCCAGCAGCCCCCGTCCCGTAAACTATGGCTACACCTTC. Translated: CASSPRPVNYGYTF.